This T cell receptor beta chain emerged from a study of regulatory T cells in long-lasting Graves disease. Whole-study results and caveats: Persistent disease favored TRBV28, TRBJ1-2 and TRBJ2-5.

Time point given: newly diagnosed GD, antithyroid drugs for less than 3 months. Researchers made the TCR library from RNA that was extracted from PBMCs. The CDR3 consists of 14 residues. Trimming pared 7 bases from V and 1 base from J, leaving 12 bases between. This clonotype showed up many times. What it binds is unknown. Arm-PCR with iRepertoire HTBI primers amplified the CDR3 regions for these TCR beta libraries. Authors' processing steps: Across the samples, identification revealed 50 to 80 TRBV and about 13 TRBJ segments. MiXCR, run by TCRdb on the multiplex PCR reads, gives a single entry per CDR3 protein. TCRdb, not the original authors, processed these V and J calls. This sample has roughly 500,000 distinct CDR3 sequences, with approximately 13% found just once. This same sample was also taken into another study, of T cells in Graves' hyperthyroidism and ophthalmopathy. That paper notes: A set of HTBI primers served as the primers for a first-round RT-PCR of the TCR CDR3.

The sequence derives from a man between 25 and 39 years old with Graves disease. The J gene is TRBJ2-3, the V gene TRBV12-3 or TRBV12-4; tentatively, D is TRBD2 (6 bases). This material consisted of peripheral blood mononuclear cells (PBMCs), taken at new diagnosis, from a patient treated with antithyroid drugs. The CDR3 coding sequence is TGTGCCAGCACCCAGGGACTTCGCACAGATACGCAGTATTTT. The encoded protein is CASTQGLRTDTQYF.